The 3 T cell receptor beta chains below were found in one sample sequenced in a study of blood T cell repertoires in COVID-19 (dated by TCRdb to about 2020). The method behind the library was the immunoSEQ multiplex PCR assay. Not all clones reach the TCRdb copy of this immuneACCESS table, which keeps in-frame sequences only. Checked studies attribute under half of the gap to unresolved V genes and leave the rest unexplained. The sample table lists around 250,000 clones, approximately 89% of them with a count of one. The ten largest clones add up to roughly 8.5% of the sample. The sequenced material came from peripheral blood. Receptor source: a man between 40 and 49 years old with active or convalescent COVID-19.

The chain joins TRBV5-5 to TRBJ1-1, with D uncertain. CDR1 and CDR2 from the germline V gene are SGHKS and YYEKEE (reference sequence). Trimming left V 0 bases short and J 1 base short, with 13 bases between. The CDR3 contains 16 residues. The CDR3 bases are TGTGCCAGCAGCTTGGTGGGAGGTTGGGGGAACACTGAAGCTTTCTTT. Translation: CASSLVGGWGNTEAFF.

The V call is TRBV18, the J call TRBJ1-3; 7 nucleotides line up with TRBD1. Germline V CDR1 and CDR2: KGHSH, LQKENI. V lost 3 bases and J lost 0; bases outside the gene matches: 5. The CDR3 contains 16 residues. The CDR3 loop reads CASSPGDSYSGNTIYF. The CDR3, as DNA: TGTGCCAGCTCACCGGGGGACAGTTACTCTGGAAACACCATATATTTT.

The chain joins TRBV6-5 to TRBJ2-7; possible D gene TRBD2, 5 bases. V gave up 10 bases and J gave up 7 bases, with 17 bases separating them. This CDR3 comprises 12 residues. CDR1 and CDR2 (germline): MNHEY, SVGAGI. CDR3 residues: CATNEFRREQYF. The CDR3 DNA reads as TGTGCCACTAATGAATTCCGGAGGGAGCAGTACTTC.